These T cell receptor beta chains were read from a single sample in a study of shared clonotypes between healthy human individuals. This table comes from immunoSEQ multiplex PCR, and its TCRdb copy is limited to in-frame clones, with some not included. The table includes about 710,000 clones, 73% detected once. The material sequenced was memory CD4+ T cells sorted from blood. These receptor sequences come from a woman in her 30s in good health. The CDR3 runs from the conserved cysteine through the conserved F or W. A D gene is named only where the DNA matches it firmly. Clone size is stated in some rows and not others, as once, few, many or a class when expanded.

j_gene: TRBJ2-1
abundance: few
d_gene: -
v_gene: TRBV30
CDR3aa: CAWSSWRANVNEQFF
CDR3nt: TGTGCCTGGAGCAGCTGGAGGGCCAATGTGAATGAGCAGTTCTTC

j_gene: TRBJ2-2
abundance: -
d_gene: TRBD2
v_gene: TRBV10-3
CDR3aa: CAIKNVPGLAGKGANTGELFF
CDR3nt: TGTGCCATCAAGAATGTTCCGGGACTAGCGGGAAAGGGCGCGAACACCGGGGAGCTGTTTTTT

j_gene: TRBJ1-1
abundance: -
d_gene: TRBD1
v_gene: TRBV27
CDR3aa: CATLDRVRTEAFF
CDR3nt: TGTGCCACCCTAGACAGGGTACGGACTGAAGCTTTCTTT

j_gene: TRBJ2-3
abundance: -
d_gene: -
v_gene: TRBV27
CDR3aa: CASSLSTLLEPLTDTQYF
CDR3nt: TGTGCCAGCAGTTTATCGACCCTCTTGGAGCCCCTCACAGATACGCAGTATTTT

j_gene: TRBJ2-3
abundance: -
d_gene: TRBD2
v_gene: TRBV6-1
CDR3aa: CASSAQLAGLTDTQYF
CDR3nt: TGTGCCAGCAGTGCCCAACTAGCGGGATTGACAGATACGCAGTATTTT

j_gene: TRBJ2-3
abundance: -
d_gene: -
v_gene: TRBV5-1
CDR3aa: CASSFGPGDTQYF
CDR3nt: TGCGCCAGCAGCTTCGGCCCGGGAGATACGCAGTATTTT

j_gene: TRBJ2-2
abundance: -
d_gene: -
v_gene: TRBV27
CDR3aa: CASGKTSSPNTGELFF
CDR3nt: TGTGCCAGCGGAAAAACTAGCAGCCCGAACACCGGGGAGCTGTTTTTT

j_gene: TRBJ2-7
abundance: few
d_gene: TRBD1
v_gene: TRBV29-1
CDR3aa: CSVATGLTYEQYF
CDR3nt: TGCAGCGTTGCGACAGGGTTAACCTACGAGCAGTACTTC

j_gene: TRBJ2-1
abundance: -
d_gene: TRBD2
v_gene: TRBV11-2
CDR3aa: CASSITAGGRNEQFF
CDR3nt: TGTGCCAGCAGCATTACTGCGGGAGGGCGTAATGAGCAGTTCTTC

j_gene: TRBJ2-7
abundance: -
d_gene: -
v_gene: TRBV28
CDR3aa: CASNKGYEQYF
CDR3nt: TGTGCCAGCAACAAGGGCTACGAGCAGTACTTC

j_gene: TRBJ1-4
abundance: -
d_gene: -
v_gene: TRBV5-1
CDR3aa: CASSLEQGHEKLFF
CDR3nt: TGCGCCAGCAGCTTGGAGCAGGGTCATGAAAAACTGTTTTTT

j_gene: TRBJ2-5
abundance: -
d_gene: TRBD1
v_gene: TRBV18
CDR3aa: CASSPPDRAQTQYF
CDR3nt: TGTGCCAGCTCACCACCGGACAGGGCACAGACCCAGTACTTC

j_gene: TRBJ2-4
abundance: -
d_gene: -
v_gene: TRBV7-2
CDR3aa: CASSPTSVAVAGIQYF
CDR3nt: TGTGCCAGCAGCCCAACCTCGGTAGCGGTCGCGGGCATTCAGTACTTC

j_gene: TRBJ2-3
abundance: -
d_gene: -
v_gene: TRBV25-1
CDR3aa: CASSGPEGGTTGTQYF
CDR3nt: TGTGCCAGCAGTGGGCCAGAAGGCGGGACAACTGGTACGCAGTATTTT

j_gene: TRBJ2-2
abundance: -
d_gene: -
v_gene: TRBV5-1
CDR3aa: CASGVGSVPNTGELFF
CDR3nt: TGCGCCAGCGGTGTAGGGAGCGTGCCGAACACCGGGGAGCTGTTTTTT

j_gene: TRBJ2-7
abundance: -
d_gene: TRBD1
v_gene: TRBV2
CDR3aa: CASRKGQLPSYEQYF
CDR3nt: TGTGCCAGCAGAAAGGGACAGTTACCCTCCTACGAGCAGTACTTC

j_gene: TRBJ2-1
abundance: -
d_gene: -
v_gene: TRBV12-5
CDR3aa: CASGQETGEQFF
CDR3nt: TGTGCTAGTGGCCAAGAGACTGGGGAGCAGTTCTTC

j_gene: TRBJ2-7
abundance: -
d_gene: -
v_gene: TRBV19
CDR3aa: CASRETHGTLTPYEQYF
CDR3nt: TGTGCCAGTAGAGAGACGCACGGGACCCTGACCCCCTACGAGCAGTACTTC

j_gene: TRBJ2-6
abundance: -
d_gene: -
v_gene: TRBV7-2
CDR3aa: CASTTVALGANVLTF
CDR3nt: TGTGCCAGCACGACGGTGGCTCTTGGGGCCAACGTCCTGACTTTC

j_gene: TRBJ1-2
abundance: -
d_gene: TRBD1
v_gene: TRBV5-1
CDR3aa: CASSQGGEDGYTF
CDR3nt: TGCGCCAGCAGCCAGGGGGGTGAGGATGGCTACACCTTC

j_gene: TRBJ2-1
abundance: few
d_gene: TRBD1
v_gene: TRBV19
CDR3aa: CASSTDRVVRQFF
CDR3nt: TGTGCCAGTAGTACGGACAGGGTAGTAAGGCAGTTCTTC

j_gene: TRBJ2-7
abundance: -
d_gene: -
v_gene: TRBV5-1
CDR3aa: CASSLPGSRNEQYF
CDR3nt: TGCGCCAGCAGCCTTCCGGGGTCACGGAACGAGCAGTACTTC

j_gene: TRBJ2-7
abundance: -
d_gene: -
v_gene: TRBV6-1
CDR3aa: CASSDRRGSYEQYF
CDR3nt: TGTGCCAGCAGTGATAGGAGGGGATCCTACGAGCAGTACTTC

j_gene: TRBJ1-5
abundance: once
d_gene: TRBD1
v_gene: TRBV10-2
CDR3aa: CASSRTGDGNQPQHF
CDR3nt: TGCGCCAGCAGTAGGACAGGGGATGGCAATCAGCCCCAGCATTTT

j_gene: TRBJ2-3
abundance: once
d_gene: TRBD2
v_gene: TRBV11-2
CDR3aa: CASSPLKPSTSGSSDTQYF
CDR3nt: TGTGCCAGCAGCCCACTTAAACCCTCGACTAGCGGGAGCTCAGATACGCAGTATTTT

j_gene: TRBJ2-1
abundance: few
d_gene: TRBD2
v_gene: TRBV6-5
CDR3aa: CASSDQRDAQFF
CDR3nt: TGTGCCAGCAGTGACCAGCGGGATGCTCAGTTCTTC

j_gene: TRBJ2-1
abundance: -
d_gene: -
v_gene: TRBV5-1
CDR3aa: CASSPNEGSSYNEQFF
CDR3nt: TGCGCCAGCAGCCCCAACGAGGGCTCTTCCTACAATGAGCAGTTCTTC

j_gene: TRBJ2-1
abundance: -
d_gene: TRBD2
v_gene: TRBV9
CDR3aa: CASSAYGRLDNEQFF
CDR3nt: TGTGCCAGCAGCGCGTACGGGAGGTTGGACAATGAGCAGTTCTTC

j_gene: TRBJ2-2
abundance: few
d_gene: -
v_gene: TRBV6-4
CDR3aa: CASSDSRENTGELFF
CDR3nt: TGTGCCAGCAGTGACTCGCGGGAGAACACCGGGGAGCTGTTTTTT

j_gene: TRBJ2-3
abundance: -
d_gene: -
v_gene: TRBV30
CDR3aa: CAWSTNTKGTDTQYF
CDR3nt: TGTGCCTGGAGTACGAACACGAAGGGCACAGATACGCAGTATTTT

j_gene: TRBJ2-3
abundance: -
d_gene: -
v_gene: TRBV5-6
CDR3aa: CASSILDTDTQYF
CDR3nt: TGTGCCAGCAGTATACTGGACACAGATACGCAGTATTTT

j_gene: TRBJ2-5
abundance: -
d_gene: TRBD2
v_gene: TRBV11-2
CDR3aa: CASSFGGGPMETQYF
CDR3nt: TGTGCCAGCAGCTTTGGGGGAGGGCCGATGGAGACCCAGTACTTC

j_gene: TRBJ2-3
abundance: -
d_gene: -
v_gene: TRBV29-1
CDR3aa: CSVRGGRETSTDTQYF
CDR3nt: TGCAGCGTCCGAGGGGGGAGAGAAACTAGCACAGATACGCAGTATTTT